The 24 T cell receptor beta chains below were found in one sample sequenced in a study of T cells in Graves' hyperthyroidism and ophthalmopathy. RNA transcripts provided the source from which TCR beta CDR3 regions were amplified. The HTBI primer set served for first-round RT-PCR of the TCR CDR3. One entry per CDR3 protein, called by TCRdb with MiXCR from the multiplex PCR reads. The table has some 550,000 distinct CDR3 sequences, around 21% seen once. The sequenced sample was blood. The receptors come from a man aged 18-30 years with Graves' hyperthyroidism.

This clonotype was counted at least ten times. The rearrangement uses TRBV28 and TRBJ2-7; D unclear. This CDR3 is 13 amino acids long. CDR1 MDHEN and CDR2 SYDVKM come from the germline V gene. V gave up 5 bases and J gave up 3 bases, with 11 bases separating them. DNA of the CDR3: TGTGCCAGCAGTCACTCGACACACTACGAGCAGTACTTC. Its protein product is CASSHSTHYEQYF.

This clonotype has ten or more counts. The CDR3 sequence: CSVGHFNTEAFF. CDR3 nucleotides: TGCAGCGTGGGACATTTTAACACTGAAGCTTTCTTT. The J gene is TRBJ1-1, the V gene TRBV29-1; D may be TRBD1 (6 bases). V lost 6 bases and J lost 2, with 10 bases in between. The CDR3 extends over 12 amino acids. Germline CDR1 and CDR2: SQVTM and ANQGSEA.

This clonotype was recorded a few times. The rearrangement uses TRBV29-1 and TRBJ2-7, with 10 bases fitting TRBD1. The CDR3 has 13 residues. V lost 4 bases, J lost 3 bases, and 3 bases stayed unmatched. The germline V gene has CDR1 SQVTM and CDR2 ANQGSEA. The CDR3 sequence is CSVGRTGGYEQYF. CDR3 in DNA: TGCAGCGTTGGGAGGACAGGGGGCTACGAGCAGTACTTC.

CDR3 in amino acids: CASTRITGLIAEAFF. Written as DNA, the CDR3 is TGCGCCAGCACTAGGATAACGGGACTTATCGCTGAAGCTTTCTTT. This rearrangement joins TRBV5-1 to TRBJ1-1, with a tentative D call TRBD1 (5 bases). The CDR3 is made up of 15 amino acids. Trimming pared 6 bases from V and 6 bases from J, leaving 21 bases between. In germline, CDR1 is SGHRS, CDR2 YFSETQ.

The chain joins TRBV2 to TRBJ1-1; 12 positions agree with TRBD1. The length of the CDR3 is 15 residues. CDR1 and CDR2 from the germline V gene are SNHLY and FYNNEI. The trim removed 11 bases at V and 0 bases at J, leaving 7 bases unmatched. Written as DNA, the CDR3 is TGTGCCGGCCTGGGGACAGGGGGCCTGAACACTGAAGCTTTCTTT. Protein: CAGLGTGGLNTEAFF.

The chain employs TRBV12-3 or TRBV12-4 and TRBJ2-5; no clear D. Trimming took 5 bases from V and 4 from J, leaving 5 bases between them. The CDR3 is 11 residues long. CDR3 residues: CASSGLETQYF. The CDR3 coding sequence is TGTGCCAGCAGTGGCCTAGAGACCCAGTACTTC.

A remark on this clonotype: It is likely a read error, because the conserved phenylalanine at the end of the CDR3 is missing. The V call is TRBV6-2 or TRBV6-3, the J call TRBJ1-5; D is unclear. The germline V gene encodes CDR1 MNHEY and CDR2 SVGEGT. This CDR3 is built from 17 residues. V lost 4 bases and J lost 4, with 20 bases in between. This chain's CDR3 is CASSSNQRVGFNQPQHV. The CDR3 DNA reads TGTGCCAGCAGTTCAAATCAGCGAGTCGGCTTTAATCAGCCCCAGCATGTT.

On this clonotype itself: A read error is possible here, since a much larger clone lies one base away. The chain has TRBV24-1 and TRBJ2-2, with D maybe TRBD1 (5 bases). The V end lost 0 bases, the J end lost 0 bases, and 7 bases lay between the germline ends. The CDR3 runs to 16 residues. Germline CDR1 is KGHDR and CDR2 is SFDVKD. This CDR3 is CATSDLGAANTGELFF. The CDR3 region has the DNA TGTGCCACCAGTGATTTGGGGGCGGCGAACACCGGGGAGCTGTTTTTT.

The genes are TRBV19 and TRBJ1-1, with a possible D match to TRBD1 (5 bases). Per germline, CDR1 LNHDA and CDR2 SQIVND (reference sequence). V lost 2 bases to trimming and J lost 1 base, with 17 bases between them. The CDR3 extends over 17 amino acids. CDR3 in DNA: TGTGCCAGTAGTATATTAAGGGACGACGATGCGAACACTGAAGCTTTCTTT. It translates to CASSILRDDDANTEAFF.

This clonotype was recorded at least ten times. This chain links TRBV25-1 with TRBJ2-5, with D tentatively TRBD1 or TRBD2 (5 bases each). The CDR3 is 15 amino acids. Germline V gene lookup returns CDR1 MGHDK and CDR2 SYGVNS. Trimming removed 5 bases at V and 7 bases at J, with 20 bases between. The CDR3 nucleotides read TGTGCCAGCAGTTGGGACCGGGACGGGCTTGCGACCCAGTACTTC. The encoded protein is CASSWDRDGLATQYF.

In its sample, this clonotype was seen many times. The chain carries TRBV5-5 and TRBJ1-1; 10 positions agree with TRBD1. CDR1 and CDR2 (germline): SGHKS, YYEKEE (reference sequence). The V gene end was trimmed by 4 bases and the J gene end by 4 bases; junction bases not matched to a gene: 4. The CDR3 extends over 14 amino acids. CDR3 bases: TGTGCCAGCAGCGATGACAGGGGGCTCACTGAAGCTTTCTTT. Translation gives CASSDDRGLTEAFF.

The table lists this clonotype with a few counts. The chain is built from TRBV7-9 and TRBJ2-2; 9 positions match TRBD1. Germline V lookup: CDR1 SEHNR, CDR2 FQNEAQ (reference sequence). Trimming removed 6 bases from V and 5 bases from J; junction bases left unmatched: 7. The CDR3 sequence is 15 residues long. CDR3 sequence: CASSSGTGITGELFF. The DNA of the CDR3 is TGTGCCAGCAGTTCCGGGACAGGGATTACCGGGGAGCTGTTTTTT.

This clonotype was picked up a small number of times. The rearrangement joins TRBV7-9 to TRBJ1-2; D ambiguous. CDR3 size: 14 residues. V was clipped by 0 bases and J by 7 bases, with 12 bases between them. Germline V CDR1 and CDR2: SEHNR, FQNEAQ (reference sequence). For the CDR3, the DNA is TGTGCCAGCAGCTTAGCTGGAGAGATCCCTGGCTACACCTTC. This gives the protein CASSLAGEIPGYTF.

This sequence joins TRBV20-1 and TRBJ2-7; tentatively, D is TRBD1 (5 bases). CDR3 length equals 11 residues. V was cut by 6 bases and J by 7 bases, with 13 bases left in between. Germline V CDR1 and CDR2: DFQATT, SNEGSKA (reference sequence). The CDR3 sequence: CSAPSRGEQYF. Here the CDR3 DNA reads TGCAGTGCCCCGAGTAGGGGAGAGCAGTACTTC.

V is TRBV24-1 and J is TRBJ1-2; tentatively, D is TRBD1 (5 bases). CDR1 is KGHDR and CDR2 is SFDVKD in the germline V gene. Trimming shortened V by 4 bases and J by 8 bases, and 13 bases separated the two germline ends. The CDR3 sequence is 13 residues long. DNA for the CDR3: TGTGCCACCAGTGAATCCGGGACGGCGGGCTACACCTTC. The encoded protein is CATSESGTAGYTF.

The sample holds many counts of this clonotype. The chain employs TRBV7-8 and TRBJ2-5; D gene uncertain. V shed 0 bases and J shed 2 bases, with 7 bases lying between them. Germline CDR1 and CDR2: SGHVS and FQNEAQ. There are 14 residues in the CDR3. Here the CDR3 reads CASSLATTQETQYF. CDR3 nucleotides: TGTGCCAGCAGCTTAGCCACTACACAAGAGACCCAGTACTTC.

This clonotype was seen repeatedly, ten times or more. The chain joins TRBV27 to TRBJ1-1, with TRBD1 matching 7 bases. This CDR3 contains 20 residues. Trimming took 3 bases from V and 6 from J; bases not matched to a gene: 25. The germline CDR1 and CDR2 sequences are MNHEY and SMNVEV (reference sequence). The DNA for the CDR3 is TGTGCCAGCAGTTTTTCGGCGCCGATGCGGGCAGGGGGAGGTCGGCCTGAAGCTTTCTTT. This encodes CASSFSAPMRAGGGRPEAFF.

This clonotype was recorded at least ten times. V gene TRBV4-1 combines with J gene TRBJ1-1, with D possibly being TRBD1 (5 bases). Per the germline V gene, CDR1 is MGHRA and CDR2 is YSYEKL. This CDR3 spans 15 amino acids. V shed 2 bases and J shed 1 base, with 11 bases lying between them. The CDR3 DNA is TGCGCCAGCAGCCAACTGGGACGGAAGAACACTGAAGCTTTCTTT. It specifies CASSQLGRKNTEAFF.

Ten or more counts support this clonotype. As DNA, the CDR3 is TGTGCCAGCAGCGTCGGGGACAGGGGCTCTGGAAACACCATATATTTT. Encoded protein: CASSVGDRGSGNTIYF. This rearrangement joins TRBV9 to TRBJ1-3; 10 bases match TRBD1. From germline, CDR1 is SGDLS and CDR2 YYNGEE. The V and J ends lost 2 bases and 0 bases, in that order; junction bases with no gene match: 2. CDR3 length: 16 residues.

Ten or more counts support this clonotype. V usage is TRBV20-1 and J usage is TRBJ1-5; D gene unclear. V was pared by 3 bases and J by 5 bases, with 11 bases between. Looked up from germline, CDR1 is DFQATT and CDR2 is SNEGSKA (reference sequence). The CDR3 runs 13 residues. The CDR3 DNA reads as TGCAGTGCTAGGCCGTCTGGTTATCAGCCCCAGCATTTT. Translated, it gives CSARPSGYQPQHF.

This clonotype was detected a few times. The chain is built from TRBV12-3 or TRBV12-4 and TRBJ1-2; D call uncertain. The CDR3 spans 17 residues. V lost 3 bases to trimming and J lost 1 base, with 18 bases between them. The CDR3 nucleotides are TGTGCCAGCAGTTTGTCTCTTGGCGTCGGCTTTAACTATGGCTACACCTTC. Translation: CASSLSLGVGFNYGYTF.

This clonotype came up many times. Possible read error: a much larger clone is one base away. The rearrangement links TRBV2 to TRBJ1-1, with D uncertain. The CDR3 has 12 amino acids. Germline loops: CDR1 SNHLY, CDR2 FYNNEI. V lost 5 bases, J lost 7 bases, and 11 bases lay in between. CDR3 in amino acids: CASSKGQLEAFF. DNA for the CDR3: TGTGCCAGCAGTAAAGGTCAGCTTGAAGCTTTCTTT.

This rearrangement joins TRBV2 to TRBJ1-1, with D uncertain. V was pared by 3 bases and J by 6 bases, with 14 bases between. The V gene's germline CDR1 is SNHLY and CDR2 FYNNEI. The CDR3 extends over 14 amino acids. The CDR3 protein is CASSEGFGAAEAFF. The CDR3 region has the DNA TGTGCCAGCAGTGAGGGCTTCGGTGCCGCTGAAGCTTTCTTT. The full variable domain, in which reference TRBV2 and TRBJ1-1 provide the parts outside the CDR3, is EPEVTQTPSHQVTQMGQEVILRCVPISNHLYFYWYRQILGQKVEFLVSFYNNEISEKSEIFDDQFSVERPDGSNFTLKIRSTKLEDSAMYFCASSEGFGAAEAFFGQGTRLTVV.

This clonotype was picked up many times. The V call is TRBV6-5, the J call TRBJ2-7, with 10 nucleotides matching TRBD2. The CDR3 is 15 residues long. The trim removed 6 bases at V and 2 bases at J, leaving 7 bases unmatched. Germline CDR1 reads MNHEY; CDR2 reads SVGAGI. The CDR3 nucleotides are TGTGCCAGCAGGTATAGCGGGGGGCCGGCCTACGAGCAGTACTTC. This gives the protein CASRYSGGPAYEQYF.